A selection of T cell receptor beta chains follows, all from one sample in a study of quantifying T cell responses using KT2 cells. TCRdb ran MiXCR on the UMI-ligation and nested PCR reads and lists one entry per CDR3 protein. The data contain some 48,000 distinct CDR3 sequences, 11% of them singletons. Specimen: PBMCs spiked with cells of the T cell clone KT2. Source of these receptors: a human donor. The CDR3 runs from the conserved cysteine through the conserved F or W. D genes are given only for firm matches. Some rows mark clone size as missing; the rest say once, few, many or name a class of expanded clone.

J gene	clone size	D gene	V gene	CDR3 DNA	CDR3 protein
TRBJ2-7	.	TRBD1	TRBV20-1	TGCAGTGCCTCCGGACAGGGGAACTCCTACGAGCAGTACTTC	CSASGQGNSYEQYF
TRBJ2-3	.	.	TRBV29-1	TGCAGCGTTGAGTTCAGCATTAAGGATACGCAGTATTTT	CSVEFSIKDTQYF
TRBJ2-1	.	.	TRBV21-1	TGTGCCAGCAGCAAAGGGAGCGGACAGCGATACAATGAGCAGTTCTTC	CASSKGSGQRYNEQFF
TRBJ1-2	many	TRBD1	TRBV6-5	TGTGCCAGCAGTTACCGTGACAGGGTTGGACTCTATGGCTACACCTTC	CASSYRDRVGLYGYTF
TRBJ2-1	few	TRBD1	TRBV2	TGTGCCAGCAGTGAAAGGGACAGGGTCTTGAATGAGCAGTTCTTC	CASSERDRVLNEQFF
TRBJ1-3	.	.	TRBV18	TGTGCCAGCTCAACGAGCGAGAGGTCTGGAAACACCATATATTTT	CASSTSERSGNTIYF
TRBJ2-1	many	.	TRBV10-3	TGTGCCATCAGTGAGCGAGGAAATGAGCAGTTCTTC	CAISERGNEQFF
TRBJ2-2	few	TRBD2	TRBV5-5	TGTGCCAGCAGCCAAGCAAACGGACTAGCGGGGGGGGGAAACACCGGGGAGCTGTTTTTT	CASSQANGLAGGGNTGELFF
TRBJ2-1	.	.	TRBV9	TGTGCCAGCAGCCCTTTGGCGAGCTCCTACAATGAGCAGTTCTTC	CASSPLASSYNEQFF
TRBJ2-7	.	.	TRBV7-6	TGTGCCAGCAGCTCAGATCCACAGGAGAAGGCCTACGAGCAGTACTTC	CASSSDPQEKAYEQYF
TRBJ1-2	.	TRBD1	TRBV2	TGTGCCAGCAGTGAGTGGCAGGGGGACTATGGCTACACCTTC	CASSEWQGDYGYTF
TRBJ1-5	.	TRBD1	TRBV2	TGTGCCAGCAGCCCGACAGGGGATGGCAATCAGCCCCAGCATTTT	CASSPTGDGNQPQHF
TRBJ2-5	many	TRBD1	TRBV29-1	TGCAGCGTTCGCTGGACAGGCCAAGAGACCCAGTACTTC	CSVRWTGQETQYF
TRBJ1-1	few	.	TRBV3-1	TGTGCCAGCAGCCTAGATCCGCTCGGCACTGAAGCTTTCTTT	CASSLDPLGTEAFF
TRBJ2-1	few	.	TRBV5-1	TGCGCCAGCAGCTTGGGTCTAAAGGCTGAGCAGTTCTTC	CASSLGLKAEQFF